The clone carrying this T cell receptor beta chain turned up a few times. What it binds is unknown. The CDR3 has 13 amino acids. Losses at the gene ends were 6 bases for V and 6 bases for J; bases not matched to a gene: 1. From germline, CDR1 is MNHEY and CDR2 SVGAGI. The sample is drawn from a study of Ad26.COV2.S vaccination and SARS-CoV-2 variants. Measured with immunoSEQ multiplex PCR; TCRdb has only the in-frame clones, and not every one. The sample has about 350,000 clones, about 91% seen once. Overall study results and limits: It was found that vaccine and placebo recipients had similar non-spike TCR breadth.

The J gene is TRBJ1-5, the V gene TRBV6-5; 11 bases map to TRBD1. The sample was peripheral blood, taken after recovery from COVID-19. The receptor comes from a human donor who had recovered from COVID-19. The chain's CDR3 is CASRGQGAQPQHF. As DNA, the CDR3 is TGTGCCAGCAGAGGACAGGGGGCTCAGCCCCAGCATTTT.